This T cell receptor (beta chain) originates from a study of neurological immune-mediated disorders. The method for making cDNA was 5'RACE, and it used 10-nucleotide random UMIs. TCRdb used MiXCR to reprocess the 5' RACE reads, holding one entry per CDR3 protein. The table shows under 35,000 distinct CDR3 sequences, with about an eighth occurring only once. This clonotype ranks as medium-sized. Its specificity is unknown. Stated time point: technical triplicate 2. CD4+ or CD8+ T cells at a count of roughly 1 million served as input for the sorted libraries. General study results and limits: Falling below healthy controls, multiple sclerosis showed the least TCR clonal expansion, while HTLV-1-associated myelopathy showed the most. Across subjects, no CDR3 amino acid sequence appeared in expanded clones of more than one subject, a finding that suggested private repertoires in all groups.

This clonotype originated in a female donor with HTLV-1-associated myelopathy (HAM/TSP). The specimen sequenced was CD4+ T cells from blood.

The CDR3 loop is CASPGQGGGEQYF. The CDR3 coding sequence is TGCGCCAGTCCGGGACAGGGTGGTGGCGAGCAGTACTTC. The V call is TRBV5-1, the J call TRBJ2-7, with 9 positions matching TRBD1. The CDR3 totals 13 residues. Losses at the gene ends were 8 bases for V and 6 bases for J; bases not matched to a gene: 9. Per the germline V gene, CDR1 is SGHRS and CDR2 is YFSETQ.